The sequence of this TCR beta chain was determined in a study of identifying expanded T cells in peripheral blood. From germline, CDR1 is SGHVS and CDR2 FQNEAQ. The CDR3 spans 16 residues. Trimming pared 5 bases from V and 3 bases from J, leaving 17 bases between. Only in-frame clones appear in the TCRdb table, and some are missing; sequencing was by immunoSEQ multiplex PCR. Of about 91,000 clones in the sample, roughly 86% were seen once. As for this clone: Its target is not known.

The study, taken as a whole, reports: Roughly 1.1 clones differed between technical replicates, versus approximately 16 and 20 over time.

This sequence was found in a person aged 18 to 75 in good health. This chain connects TRBV7-8 to TRBJ1-5; D gene ambiguous. The sequencing input was blood. In DNA, the CDR3 is TGTGCCAGCAGCCCTCCGGTCACGGGCCTCAATCAGCCCCAGCATTTT. It encodes CASSPPVTGLNQPQHF.